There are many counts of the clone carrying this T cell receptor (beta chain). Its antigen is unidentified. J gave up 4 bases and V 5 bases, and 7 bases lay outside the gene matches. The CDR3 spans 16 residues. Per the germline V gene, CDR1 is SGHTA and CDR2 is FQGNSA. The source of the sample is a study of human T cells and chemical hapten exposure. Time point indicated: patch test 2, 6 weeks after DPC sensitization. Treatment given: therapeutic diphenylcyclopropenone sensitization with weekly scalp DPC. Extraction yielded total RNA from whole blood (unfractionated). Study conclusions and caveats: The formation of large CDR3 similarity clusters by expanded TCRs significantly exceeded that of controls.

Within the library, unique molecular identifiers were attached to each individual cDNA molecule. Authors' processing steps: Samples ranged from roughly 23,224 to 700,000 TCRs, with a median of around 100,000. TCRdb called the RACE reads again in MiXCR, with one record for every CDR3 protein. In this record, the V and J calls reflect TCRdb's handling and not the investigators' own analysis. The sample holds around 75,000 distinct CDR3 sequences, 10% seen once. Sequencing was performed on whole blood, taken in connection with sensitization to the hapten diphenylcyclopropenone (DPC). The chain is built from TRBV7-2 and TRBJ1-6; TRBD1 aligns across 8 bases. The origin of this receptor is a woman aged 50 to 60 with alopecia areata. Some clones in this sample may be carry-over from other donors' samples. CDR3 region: CASSNLDRAYNSPLHF. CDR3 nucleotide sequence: TGTGCCAGCAGCAATTTGGACAGGGCGTATAATTCACCCCTCCACTTT. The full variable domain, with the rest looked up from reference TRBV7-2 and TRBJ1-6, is GAGVSQSPSNKVTEKGKDVELRCDPISGHTALYWYRQSLGQGLEFLIYFQGNSAPDKSGLPSDRFSAERTGGSVSTLTIQRTQQEDSAVYLCASSNLDRAYNSPLHFGNGTRLTVT.